This T cell receptor beta chain was recorded in a study of PD-1 blockade in classical Hodgkin lymphoma. Overall study results and limits: There was a significant rise in CD4+ TCR diversity by C4D1, with no such rise for CD8+. Complete responders had baseline diversity similar to newly diagnosed patients. Exclusion applied to patients who initiated nivolumab less than 1 year following ASCT.

To note about this clone: Its specificity is unknown.

The CDR3 totals 12 residues. V dropped 5 bases and J dropped 5 bases, with 10 bases sitting between them. Germline values: CDR1 SGHDT, CDR2 YYEEEE. Every one of the patients relapsed after autologous stem cell transplantation (brentuximab vedotin exposure was variable). Magnetic negative selection purified CD4+ T cells from thawed PBMCs. TCRdb's table, derived via immunoSEQ multiplex PCR, lists solely in-frame clones and lacks some. The sample has 30,000 to 40,000 clones, around 90% seen once. This sample comprised CD4+ T cells from blood, obtained at baseline. V is TRBV5-6 and J is TRBJ2-5; either TRBD1 or TRBD2 may supply D (5 bases each). The TCR was taken from a human donor with classical Hodgkin lymphoma. CDR3 sequence (DNA): TGTGCCAGCAGATTATGGGGGGAGACCCAGTACTTC. Translating it yields CASRLWGETQYF.